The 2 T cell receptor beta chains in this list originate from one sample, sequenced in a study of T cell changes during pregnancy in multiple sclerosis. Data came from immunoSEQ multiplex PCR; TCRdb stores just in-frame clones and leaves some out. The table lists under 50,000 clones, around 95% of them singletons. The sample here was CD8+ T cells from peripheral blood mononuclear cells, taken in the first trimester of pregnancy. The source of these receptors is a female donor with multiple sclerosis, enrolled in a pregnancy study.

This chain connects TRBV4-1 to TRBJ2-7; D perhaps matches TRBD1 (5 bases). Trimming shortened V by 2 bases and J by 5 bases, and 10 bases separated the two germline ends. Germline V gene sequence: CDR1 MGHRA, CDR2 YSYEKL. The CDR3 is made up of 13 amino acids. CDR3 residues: CASSQRQGDEQYF. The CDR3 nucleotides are TGCGCCAGCAGCCAACGGCAGGGCGACGAGCAGTACTTC.

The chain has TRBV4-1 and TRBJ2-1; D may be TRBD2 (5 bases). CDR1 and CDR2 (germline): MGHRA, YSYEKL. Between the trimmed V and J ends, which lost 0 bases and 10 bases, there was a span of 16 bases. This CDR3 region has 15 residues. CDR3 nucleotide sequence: TGCGCCAGCAGCCAAGATCGGATGATCTCGGGGGAGCAGTTCTTC. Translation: CASSQDRMISGEQFF.